This T cell receptor beta chain appears in the sequencing data of a study of blood T cell repertoires in COVID-19. The assay was immunoSEQ multiplex PCR, and TCRdb's table has in-frame clones only and misses some. The table has about 330,000 clones, about 85% seen once. The CDR3 length is 18 residues. Trimming removed 4 bases from V and 2 bases from J, with 24 bases in between. Germline CDR1 is MNHEY and CDR2 is SMNVEV (reference sequence). This sequence joins TRBV27 and TRBJ2-7; D is perhaps TRBD2 (5 bases). The TCR originated in a woman between 25 and 40 years old who had recovered from COVID-19. Sequences were obtained from PBMCs or T cells enriched from blood (not recorded which). The CDR3 reads CASSSTLYQKRRPYEQYF. CDR3 coding DNA: TGTGCCAGCAGTTCCACCCTATACCAAAAGCGGAGACCCTACGAGCAGTACTTC.